The present TCR beta chain was sequenced within a study of CD8 T cells in ankylosing spondylitis. Each CDR3 protein gets one entry after TCRdb re-called the 5' RACE reads with MiXCR. The sample records 250,000 to 300,000 distinct CDR3 sequences, 15% to 20% being singletons. Germline CDR1 and CDR2: MDHEN and SYDVKM. This CDR3 has 14 amino acids. Trimming removed 6 bases from V and 11 bases from J; junction bases left unmatched: 12. The source is a male donor with ankylosing spondylitis or in good health (not recorded which). The V gene is TRBV28, the J gene TRBJ2-1; TRBD1 aligns across 8 bases. Sample: blood, either unsorted or a sorted T cell fraction (not recorded which). As DNA, the CDR3 is TGTGCCAGCAGGCTTGGGACAGGTACCTCGAAGCAGTTCTTC. This encodes CASRLGTGTSKQFF.